Described below is a single T cell receptor beta chain sequence and its context. There are many counts of this clonotype. Its antigen specificity is not known. No qualities accompany the bases; no much larger clone lies one base away. The germline ends are 2 bases apart after V is trimmed by 0 bases and J by 3 bases. Looking up the germline V gene yields CDR1 MNHNS and CDR2 SASEGT. From its cysteine to its phenylalanine, the CDR3 spans 13 amino acids. Just the 39-base CDR3 DNA is kept, in frame starting at base 1. This entry belongs to a study of Graves' ophthalmopathy and Graves' hyperthyroidism (dated by TCRdb to between 2017 and 2018). About the study as a whole: Peripheral blood was collected before any treatment was given, at the time of initial diagnosis. The study used signatures of the TCR beta repertoire to tell Graves' ophthalmopathy apart from Graves' hyperthyroidism and to predict which patients would progress to ophthalmopathy. In total, around 140 blood samples were TCR-sequenced: some 40 ophthalmopathy, roughly 80 hyperthyroidism and 17 hyperthyroidism-to-ophthalmopathy patients. A discovery set of 95 to 100 patients (roughly 43 ophthalmopathy, fewer than 60 stable hyperthyroidism) was enrolled to explore V-J signatures distinguishing ophthalmopathy from hyperthyroidism. The independent validation cohort included about 20 hyperthyroidism patients plus 17 patients who later progressed from hyperthyroidism to ophthalmopathy. T-cell repertoires of thyroid tissue and blood were compared in 5 or 6 hyperthyroidism patients. Once sampling was done, hyperthyroidism patients were given methimazole at a starting dose of 30 mg daily, while ophthalmopathy patients were given high-dose intravenous methylprednisolone. The approximately 97 discovery patients were randomly divided into training and test sets at a 7:3 ratio.

Overall study results and their limits: Most of the expanded thyroid clonotypes with a frequency above 0.001 were also detected in blood, and it was suggested that the thyroid immune response may be reflected by blood repertoires. Ophthalmopathy was separated from stable hyperthyroidism by the 13-signature model with more than 85% sensitivity and around 81% specificity in cross-validation and with 80%/75% in the test set. Sample size was not statistically predetermined, and group allocation was not concealed from the investigators. In validation, the model predicted ophthalmopathy progression with 70.59% sensitivity and 72.22% specificity; more than ten predicted patients were CT-confirmed with GO in a median of roughly 6.8 months.

Hyperthyroidism was considered stable if no progression to ophthalmopathy occurred within 18 months of follow-up. Hyperthyroidism patients were newly diagnosed, were aged 18 to 65 years, and had a disease duration under 2 months. Patients with other autoimmune diseases, uncontrolled infections, pregnancy or lactation were excluded from the study. Diagnosis relied on clinical symptoms, serum thyroxine, TRAb, thyroid ultrasound and orbital computed tomography. Using Ficoll-Paque density gradient centrifugation, PBMCs were isolated from 9.5 to 10 ml of fresh peripheral blood. Trizol reagent was used to extract the total RNA, and its quality was then checked on an Agilent 2100 Bioanalyzer. For repertoire sequencing, the TCR beta CDR3 regions were amplified from RNA transcripts. The first round was an RT-PCR using HTBI primers with the Qiagen OneStep RT-PCR kit, and this first round was followed by a second-round multiplex PCR, then size selection and purification. The libraries underwent paired-end sequencing with 100 bp reads on an Illumina HiSeq2000. The paper's data handling went like this. Reads were processed with SOAPnuke, discarding reads with adapters, uncalled bases, mean Phred below 15, or no exact constant-primer or identifier match. COPE v1.2.5 was used to merge the high-quality paired reads. Each unique nucleotide sequence was defined as a clonotype, and clonotypes were aligned to IMGT TRB V, D and J references with MiTCR v1.1. Analysis was restricted to V-J combinations with a frequency above 0.0001, which covered roughly 99% of repertoires. For each V-J combination, a TCR clonal expansion and chaos score was defined as the ratio of F50 clonal expansion to chaos observed in the TCRdist matrix. Welch's t-statistics and random forest were used to narrow the features down to 13 V-J combinations, which were then fed into a naive Bayes classifier. The Morisita-Horn index was used to measure how similar the thyroid and blood repertoires were. The public reads were quality trimmed at Q25 with fastp and then assembled into clones with MiXCR by TCRdb, keeping productive beta chains. Duplicate CDR3 protein sequences are folded into a single record with the most common DNA and genes. It is TCRdb's table, rather than the study itself, that gives the V and J calls and clone size. The sample includes roughly 610,000 distinct CDR3 sequences, with 20% to 25% observed a single time. Approximately 7% of the sample belongs to the ten largest clones.

The receptor chain draws on TRBV6-1 and TRBJ2-2; confidence is insufficient to name the D gene. The sequence was obtained from a woman between 18 and 29 years old with stable Graves' hyperthyroidism. Some clones in this sample may be carry-over from other donors' samples. Donor details come from another sample of the same person, matched by shared clones. Sequencing used peripheral blood. The DNA is as follows: TGTGCCAGCAGTGAAGCGGACACCGGGGAGCTGTTTTTT. It translates as CASSEADTGELFF.